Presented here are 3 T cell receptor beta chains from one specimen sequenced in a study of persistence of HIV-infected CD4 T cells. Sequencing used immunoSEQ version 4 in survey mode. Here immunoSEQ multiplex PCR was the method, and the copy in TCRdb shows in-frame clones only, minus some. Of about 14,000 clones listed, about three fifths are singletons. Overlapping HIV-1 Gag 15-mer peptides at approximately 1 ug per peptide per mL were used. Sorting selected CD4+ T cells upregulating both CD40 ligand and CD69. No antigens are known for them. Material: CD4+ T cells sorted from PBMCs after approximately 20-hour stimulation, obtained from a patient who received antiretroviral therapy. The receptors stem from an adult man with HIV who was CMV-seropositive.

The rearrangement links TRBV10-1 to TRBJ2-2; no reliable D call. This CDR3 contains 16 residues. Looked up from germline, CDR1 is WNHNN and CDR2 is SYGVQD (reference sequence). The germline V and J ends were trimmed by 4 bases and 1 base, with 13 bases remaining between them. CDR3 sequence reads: CASSAPTDLNTGELFF. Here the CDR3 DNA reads TGCGCCAGCAGTGCGCCAACGGATTTGAACACCGGGGAGCTGTTTTTT.

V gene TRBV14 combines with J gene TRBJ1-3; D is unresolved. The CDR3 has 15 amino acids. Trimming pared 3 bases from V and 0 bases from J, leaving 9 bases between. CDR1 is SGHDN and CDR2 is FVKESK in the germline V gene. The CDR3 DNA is TGTGCCAGCAGCCAGGAGCAAGGCTCTGGAAACACCATATATTTT. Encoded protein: CASSQEQGSGNTIYF.

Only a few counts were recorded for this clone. The CDR3 loop is CASSHGGTSTEAFF. Written as DNA, the CDR3 is TGTGCCAGCAGCCATGGGGGGACCAGCACTGAAGCTTTCTTT. The chain couples TRBV3-1 (or the pseudogene TRBV3-2) to TRBJ1-1; TRBD1 might be the D (5 bases). Germline CDR1 and CDR2: LGHDT and YNNKEL (reference sequence). Trimming cost V 3 bases and J 4 bases, with 12 bases left between them. The CDR3 covers 14 residues.